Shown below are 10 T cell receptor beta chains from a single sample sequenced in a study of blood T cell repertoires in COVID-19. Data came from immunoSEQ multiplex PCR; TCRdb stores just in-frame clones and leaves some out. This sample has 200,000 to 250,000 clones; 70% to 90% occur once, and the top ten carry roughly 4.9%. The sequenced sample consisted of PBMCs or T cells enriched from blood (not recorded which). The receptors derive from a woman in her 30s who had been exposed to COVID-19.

CDR3 DNA sequence: TGTGCCAGCAGTTTATGGAGAGGACAGGATAATGAAAAACTGTTTTTT. Amino acid sequence: CASSLWRGQDNEKLFF. The chain employs TRBV27 and TRBJ1-4; 7 nucleotides agree with TRBD1. V shed 1 base and J 4 bases; nucleotides not matched to a gene: 6. This CDR3 has 16 residues. Germline V lookup: CDR1 MNHEY, CDR2 SMNVEV (reference sequence).

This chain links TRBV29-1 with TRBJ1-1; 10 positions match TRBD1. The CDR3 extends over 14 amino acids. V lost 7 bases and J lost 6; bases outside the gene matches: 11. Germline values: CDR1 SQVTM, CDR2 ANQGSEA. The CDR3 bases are TGCAGCGCCTGGGGACAGGGGAAAGGAGCTGAAGCTTTCTTT. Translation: CSAWGQGKGAEAFF.

The CDR3: CASSLEGDGLDYGYTF. CDR3 coding DNA: TGTGCCAGCAGCTTGGAGGGGGATGGGCTTGACTATGGCTACACCTTC. The chain combines TRBV5-6 with TRBJ1-2; maybe TRBD1 (6 bases). Germline loops: CDR1 SGHDT, CDR2 YYEEEE. The CDR3 covers 16 residues. V was cut by 0 bases and J by 3 bases, with 15 bases left in between. The variable domain in full, completed from reference TRBV5-6 and TRBJ1-2, reads DAGVTQSPTHLIKTRGQQVTLRCSPKSGHDTVSWYQQALGQGPQFIFQYYEEEERQRGNFPDRFSGHQFPNYSSELNVNALLLGDSALYLCASSLEGDGLDYGYTFGSGTRLTVV.

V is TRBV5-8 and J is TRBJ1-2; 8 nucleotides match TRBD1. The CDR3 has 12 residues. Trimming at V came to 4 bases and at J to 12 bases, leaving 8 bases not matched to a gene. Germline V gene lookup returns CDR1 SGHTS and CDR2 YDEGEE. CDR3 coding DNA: TGTGCCAGCAGCCCCGCAGGGGGCGGTCACACCTTC. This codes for CASSPAGGGHTF. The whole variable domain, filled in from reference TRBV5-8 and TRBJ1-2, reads EAGVTQSPTHLIKTRGQQATLRCSPISGHTSVYWYQQALGLGLQFLLWYDEGEERNRGNFPPRFSGRQFPNYSSELNVNALELEDSALYLCASSPAGGGHTFGSGTRLTVV.

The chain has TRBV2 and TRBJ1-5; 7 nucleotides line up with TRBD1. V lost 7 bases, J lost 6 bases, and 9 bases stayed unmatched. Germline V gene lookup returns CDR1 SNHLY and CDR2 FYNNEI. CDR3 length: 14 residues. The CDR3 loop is CASKGQGGRQPQHF. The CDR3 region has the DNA TGTGCCAGCAAAGGACAAGGGGGCCGTCAGCCCCAGCATTTT.

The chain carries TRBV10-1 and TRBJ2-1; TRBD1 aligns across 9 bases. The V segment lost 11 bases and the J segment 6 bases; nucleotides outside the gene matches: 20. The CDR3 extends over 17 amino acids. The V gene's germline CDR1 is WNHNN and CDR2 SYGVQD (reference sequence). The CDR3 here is CASAKGQGTGQSNEQFF. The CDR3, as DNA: TGCGCCTCAGCAAAGGGGCAGGGGACAGGGCAAAGCAATGAGCAGTTCTTC.

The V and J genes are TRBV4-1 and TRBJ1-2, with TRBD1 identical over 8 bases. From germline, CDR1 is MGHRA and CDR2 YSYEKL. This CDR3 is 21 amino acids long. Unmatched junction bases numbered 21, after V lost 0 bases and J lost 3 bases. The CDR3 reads CASSQDQPVPGQAYNYYGYTF. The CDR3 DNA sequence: TGCGCCAGCAGCCAAGATCAGCCCGTACCGGGACAGGCCTATAATTACTATGGCTACACCTTC.

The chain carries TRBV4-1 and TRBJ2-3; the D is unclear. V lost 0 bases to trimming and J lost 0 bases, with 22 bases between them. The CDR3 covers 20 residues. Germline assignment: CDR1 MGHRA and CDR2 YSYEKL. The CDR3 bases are TGCGCCAGCAGCCAAGATGTGCTTGTGACTTTCGCCACTAGCACAGATACGCAGTATTTT. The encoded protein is CASSQDVLVTFATSTDTQYF.

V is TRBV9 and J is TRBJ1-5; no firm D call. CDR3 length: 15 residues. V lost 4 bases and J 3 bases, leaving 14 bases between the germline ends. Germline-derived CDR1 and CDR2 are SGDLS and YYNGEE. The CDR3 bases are TGTGCCAGCAGCCTGGACTGGACTCACAATCAGCCCCAGCATTTT. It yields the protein CASSLDWTHNQPQHF.

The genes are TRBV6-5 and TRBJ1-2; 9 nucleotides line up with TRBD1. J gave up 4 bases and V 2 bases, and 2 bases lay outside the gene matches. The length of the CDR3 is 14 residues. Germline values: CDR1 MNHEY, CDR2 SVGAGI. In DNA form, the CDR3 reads TGTGCCAGCAGTTACCTGACAGGGGGCTATGGCTACACCTTC. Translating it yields CASSYLTGGYGYTF.